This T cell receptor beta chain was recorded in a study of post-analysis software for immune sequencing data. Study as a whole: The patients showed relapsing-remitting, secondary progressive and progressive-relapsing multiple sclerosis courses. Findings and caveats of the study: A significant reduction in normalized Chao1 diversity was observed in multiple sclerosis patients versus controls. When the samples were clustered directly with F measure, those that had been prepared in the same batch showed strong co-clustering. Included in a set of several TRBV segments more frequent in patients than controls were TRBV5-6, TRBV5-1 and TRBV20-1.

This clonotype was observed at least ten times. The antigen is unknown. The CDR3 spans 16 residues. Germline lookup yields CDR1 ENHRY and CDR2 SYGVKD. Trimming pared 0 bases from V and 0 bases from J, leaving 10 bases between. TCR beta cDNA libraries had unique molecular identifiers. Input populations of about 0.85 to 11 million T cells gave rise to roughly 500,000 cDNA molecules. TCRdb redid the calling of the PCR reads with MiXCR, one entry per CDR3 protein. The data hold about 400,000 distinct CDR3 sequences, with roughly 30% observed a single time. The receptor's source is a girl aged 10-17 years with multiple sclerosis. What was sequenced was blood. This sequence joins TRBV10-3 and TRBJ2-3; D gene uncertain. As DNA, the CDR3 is TGTGCCATCAGTGAGTCGGAAGCTCCGAGCACAGATACGCAGTATTTT. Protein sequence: CAISESEAPSTDTQYF.